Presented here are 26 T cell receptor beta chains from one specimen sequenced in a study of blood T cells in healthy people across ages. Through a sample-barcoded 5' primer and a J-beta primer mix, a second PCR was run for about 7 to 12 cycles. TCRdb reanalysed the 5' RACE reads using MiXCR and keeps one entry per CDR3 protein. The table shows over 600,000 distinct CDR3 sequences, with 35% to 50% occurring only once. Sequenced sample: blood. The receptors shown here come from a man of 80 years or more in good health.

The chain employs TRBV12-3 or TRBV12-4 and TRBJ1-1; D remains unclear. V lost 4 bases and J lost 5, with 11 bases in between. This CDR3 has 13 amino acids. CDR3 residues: CASSYSHTTEAFF. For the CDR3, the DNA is TGTGCCAGCAGTTATTCCCATACAACTGAAGCTTTCTTT.

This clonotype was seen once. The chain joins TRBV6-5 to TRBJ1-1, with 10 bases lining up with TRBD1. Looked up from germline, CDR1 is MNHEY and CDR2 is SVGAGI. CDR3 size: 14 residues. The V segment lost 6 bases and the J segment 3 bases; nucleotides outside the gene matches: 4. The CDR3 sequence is CASSLDRGHTEAFF. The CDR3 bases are TGTGCCAGCAGCCTCGACAGGGGGCACACTGAAGCTTTCTTT.

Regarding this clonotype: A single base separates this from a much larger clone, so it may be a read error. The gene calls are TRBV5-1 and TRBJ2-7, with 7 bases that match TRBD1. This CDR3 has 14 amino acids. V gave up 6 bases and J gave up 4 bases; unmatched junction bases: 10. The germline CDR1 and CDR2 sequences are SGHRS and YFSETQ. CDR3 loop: CASKKGQNNYEQYF. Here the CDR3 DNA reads TGCGCCAGCAAAAAGGGACAGAACAATTACGAGCAGTACTTC.

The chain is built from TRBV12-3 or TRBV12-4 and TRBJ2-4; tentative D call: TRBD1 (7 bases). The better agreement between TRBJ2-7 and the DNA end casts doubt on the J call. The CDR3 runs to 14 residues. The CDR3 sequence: CASSDRVAVYEQYF. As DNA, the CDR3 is TGTGCCAGCAGTGACAGGGTAGCGGTCTACGAGCAGTACTTC.

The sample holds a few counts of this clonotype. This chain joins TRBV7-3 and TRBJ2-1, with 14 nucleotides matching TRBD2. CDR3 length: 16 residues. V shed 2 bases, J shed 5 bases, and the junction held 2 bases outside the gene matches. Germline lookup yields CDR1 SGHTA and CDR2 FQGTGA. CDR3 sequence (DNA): TGTGCCAGCAGCTTAGGACTAGCGGGAGGCAACAATGAGCAGTTCTTC. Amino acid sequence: CASSLGLAGGNNEQFF.

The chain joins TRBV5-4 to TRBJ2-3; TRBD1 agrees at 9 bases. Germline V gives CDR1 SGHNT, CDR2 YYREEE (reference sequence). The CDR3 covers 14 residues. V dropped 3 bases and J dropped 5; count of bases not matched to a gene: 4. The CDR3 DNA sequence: TGTGCCAGCAGCTCACAGGGGGCAGTAGATACGCAGTATTTT. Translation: CASSSQGAVDTQYF.

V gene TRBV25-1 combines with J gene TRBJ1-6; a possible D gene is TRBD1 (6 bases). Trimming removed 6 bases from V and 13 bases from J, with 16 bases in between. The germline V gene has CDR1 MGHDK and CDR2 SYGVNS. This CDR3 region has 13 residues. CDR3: CASSLRGPPPLHF. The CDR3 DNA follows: TGTGCCAGCAGCCTACGGGGGCCCCCTCCCCTCCACTTT.

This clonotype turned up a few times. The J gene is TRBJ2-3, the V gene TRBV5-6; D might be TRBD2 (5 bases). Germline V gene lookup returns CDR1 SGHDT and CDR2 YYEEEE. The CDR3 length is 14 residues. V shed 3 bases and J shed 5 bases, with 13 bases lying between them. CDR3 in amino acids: CASSYFGMGDTQYF. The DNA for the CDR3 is TGTGCCAGCAGCTACTTCGGGATGGGAGATACGCAGTATTTT. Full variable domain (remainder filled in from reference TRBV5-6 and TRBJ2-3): DAGVTQSPTHLIKTRGQQVTLRCSPKSGHDTVSWYQQALGQGPQFIFQYYEEEERQRGNFPDRFSGHQFPNYSSELNVNALLLGDSALYLCASSYFGMGDTQYFGPGTRLTVL.

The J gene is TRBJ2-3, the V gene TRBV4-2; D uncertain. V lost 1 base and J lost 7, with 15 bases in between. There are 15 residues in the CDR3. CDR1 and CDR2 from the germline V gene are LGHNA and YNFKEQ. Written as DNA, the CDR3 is TGTGCCAGCAGCCAAGGAAGTTCCACGCCAAATACGCAGTATTTT. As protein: CASSQGSSTPNTQYF.

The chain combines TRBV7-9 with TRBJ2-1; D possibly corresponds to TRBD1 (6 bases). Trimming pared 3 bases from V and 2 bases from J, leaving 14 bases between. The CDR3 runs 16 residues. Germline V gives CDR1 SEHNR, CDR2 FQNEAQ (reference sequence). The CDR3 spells CASSFPETGPYNEQFF. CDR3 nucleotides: TGTGCCAGCAGCTTTCCCGAGACAGGCCCCTACAATGAGCAGTTCTTC.

As DNA, the CDR3 is TGTGCCAGCAGCTTAGTAGCGGAAACCTCCTACGAGCAGTACTTC. It codes for CASSLVAETSYEQYF. The chain is built from TRBV7-2 and TRBJ2-7, with a weak D call TRBD2 (6 bases). CDR1 is SGHTA, CDR2 FQGNSA, per germline. This CDR3 has 15 amino acids. Trimming cost V 1 base and J 0 bases, with 10 bases left between them.

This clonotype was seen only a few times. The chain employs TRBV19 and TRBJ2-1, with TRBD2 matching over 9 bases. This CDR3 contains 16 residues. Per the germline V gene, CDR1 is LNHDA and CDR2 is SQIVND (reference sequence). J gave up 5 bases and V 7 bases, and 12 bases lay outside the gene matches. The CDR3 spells CASTSIGLAGNNEQFF. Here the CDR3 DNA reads TGTGCCAGTACCAGTATTGGGCTAGCGGGAAACAATGAGCAGTTCTTC.

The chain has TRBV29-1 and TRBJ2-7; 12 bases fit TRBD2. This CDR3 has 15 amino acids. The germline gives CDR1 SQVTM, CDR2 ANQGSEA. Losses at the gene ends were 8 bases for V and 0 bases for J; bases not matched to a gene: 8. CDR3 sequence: CSPPGLAGSSYEQYF. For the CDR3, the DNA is TGCAGCCCCCCTGGACTAGCGGGAAGCTCCTACGAGCAGTACTTC.

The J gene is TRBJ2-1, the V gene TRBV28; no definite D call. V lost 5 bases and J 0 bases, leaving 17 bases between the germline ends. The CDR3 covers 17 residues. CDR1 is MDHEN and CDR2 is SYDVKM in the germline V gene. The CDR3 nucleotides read TGTGCCAGCAGTCCCCTTGACGCCCGATTCTCCTACAATGAGCAGTTCTTC. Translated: CASSPLDARFSYNEQFF. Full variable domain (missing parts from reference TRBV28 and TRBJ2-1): DVKVTQSSRYLVKRTGEKVFLECVQDMDHENMFWYRQDPGLGLRLIYFSYDVKMKEKGDIPEGYSVSREKKERFSLILESASTNQTSMYLCASSPLDARFSYNEQFFGPGTRLTVL.

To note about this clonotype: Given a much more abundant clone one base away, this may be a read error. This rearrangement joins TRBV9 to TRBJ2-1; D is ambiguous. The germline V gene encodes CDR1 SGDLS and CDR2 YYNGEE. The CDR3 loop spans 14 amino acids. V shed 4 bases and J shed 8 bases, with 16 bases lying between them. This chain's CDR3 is CASSLGPALHEQFF. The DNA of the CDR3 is TGTGCCAGCAGCTTAGGACCGGCTCTGCATGAGCAGTTCTTC.

In DNA form, the CDR3 reads TGTGCCAGCAGCCTAGACAGGGGTATCTCCGGTGAGCAGTTCTTC. Its protein product is CASSLDRGISGEQFF. The gene calls are TRBV6-2 or TRBV6-3 and TRBJ2-1; 8 bases fit TRBD1. The CDR3 totals 15 residues. Germline V lookup: CDR1 MNHEY, CDR2 SVGEGT. J was trimmed by 9 bases and V by 6 bases; bases with no gene match: 13.

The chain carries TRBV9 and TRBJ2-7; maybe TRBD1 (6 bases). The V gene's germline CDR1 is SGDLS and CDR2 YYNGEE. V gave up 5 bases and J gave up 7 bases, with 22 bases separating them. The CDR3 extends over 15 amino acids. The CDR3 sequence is CASREASGQINEQYF. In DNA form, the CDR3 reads TGTGCCAGCAGGGAGGCCTCGGGACAAATCAATGAGCAGTACTTC.

CDR3 loop: CAWSPRGVAGIGQFF. The CDR3 DNA reads as TGTGCCTGGAGTCCCCGAGGGGTAGCGGGGATTGGGCAGTTCTTC. The V and J genes are TRBV30 and TRBJ2-1; 8 positions agree with TRBD2. Germline V gene data show CDR1 as GTSNPN and CDR2 as SVGIG (reference sequence). With V trimmed by 2 bases and J by 12 bases, 15 bases remained unmatched. The CDR3 loop spans 15 amino acids.

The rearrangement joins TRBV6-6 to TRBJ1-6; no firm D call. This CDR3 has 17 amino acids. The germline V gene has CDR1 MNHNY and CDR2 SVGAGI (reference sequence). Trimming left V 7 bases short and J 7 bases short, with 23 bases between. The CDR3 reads CASTPTSRQNFNSPLHF. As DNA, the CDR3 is TGTGCCAGCACCCCGACCTCAAGGCAGAACTTCAATTCACCCCTCCACTTT.

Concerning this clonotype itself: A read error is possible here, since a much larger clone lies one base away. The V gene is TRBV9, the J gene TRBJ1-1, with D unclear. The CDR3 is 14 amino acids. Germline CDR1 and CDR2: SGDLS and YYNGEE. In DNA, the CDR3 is TGTGCCTGCAGCCTCACCTGGGTCATGACTGAAGCTTTCTTT. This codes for CACSLTWVMTEAFF.

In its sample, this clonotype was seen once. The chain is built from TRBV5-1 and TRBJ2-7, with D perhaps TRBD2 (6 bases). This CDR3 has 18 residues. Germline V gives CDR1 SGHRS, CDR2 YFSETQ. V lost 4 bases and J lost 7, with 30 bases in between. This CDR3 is CASSPGGVRGSSYNEQYF. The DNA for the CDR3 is TGCGCCAGCAGCCCTGGAGGGGTGCGGGGAAGCTCCTACAATGAGCAGTACTTC.

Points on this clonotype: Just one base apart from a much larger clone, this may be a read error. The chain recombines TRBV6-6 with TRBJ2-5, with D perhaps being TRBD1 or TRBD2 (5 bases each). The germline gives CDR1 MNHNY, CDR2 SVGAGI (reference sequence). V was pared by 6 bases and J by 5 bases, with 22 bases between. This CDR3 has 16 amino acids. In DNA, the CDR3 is TGTGCCAGCAGGCCAGGGACCGAGAAGTATGATGAGACCCAGTACTTC. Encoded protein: CASRPGTEKYDETQYF.

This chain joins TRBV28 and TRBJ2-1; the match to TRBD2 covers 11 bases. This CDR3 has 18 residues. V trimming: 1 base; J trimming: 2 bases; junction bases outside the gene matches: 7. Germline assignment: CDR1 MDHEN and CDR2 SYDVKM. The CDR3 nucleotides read TGTGCCAGCAGTTTATTTTTAGCGGGAGGGCTTCCCTACAATGAGCAGTTCTTC. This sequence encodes CASSLFLAGGLPYNEQFF.

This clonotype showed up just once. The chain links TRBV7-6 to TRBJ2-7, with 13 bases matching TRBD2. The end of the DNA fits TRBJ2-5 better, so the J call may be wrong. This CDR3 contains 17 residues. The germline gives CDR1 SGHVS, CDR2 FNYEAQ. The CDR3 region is CASSLGLAGEVVETQYF. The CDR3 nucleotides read TGTGCCAGCAGCCTCGGACTAGCGGGAGAAGTAGTTGAGACCCAGTACTTC.

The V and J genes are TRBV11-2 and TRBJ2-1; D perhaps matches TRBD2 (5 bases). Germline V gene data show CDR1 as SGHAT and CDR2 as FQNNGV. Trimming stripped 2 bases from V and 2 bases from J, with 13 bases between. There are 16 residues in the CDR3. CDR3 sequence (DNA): TGTGCCAGCAGCTTAAGCGGAGAGAGGGCCTACAATGAGCAGTTCTTC. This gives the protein CASSLSGERAYNEQFF.

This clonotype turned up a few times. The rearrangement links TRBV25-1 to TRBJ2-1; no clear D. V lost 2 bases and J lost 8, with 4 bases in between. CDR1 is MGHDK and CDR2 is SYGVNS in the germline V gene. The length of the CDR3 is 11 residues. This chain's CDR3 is CASSEPHEQFF. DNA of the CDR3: TGTGCCAGCAGTGAACCCCATGAGCAGTTCTTC.